This T cell receptor (beta chain) was identified in a study of blood T cell repertoires in COVID-19. Whole-study context: Samples came from the United States, Italy and Spain, spanning acute and convalescent COVID-19. Nucleic acid was either cDNA or gDNA, and it came from T cells, B-cell-depleted T cells, or PBMCs.

The ends were cut back, 1 base at V and 4 bases at J, with 7 bases in the middle. This CDR3 has 13 residues. CDR1 is MGHRA and CDR2 is YSYEKL in the germline V gene. The table came from immunoSEQ multiplex PCR; TCRdb's copy has only in-frame clones and leaves some out. In the table there are 150,000 to 190,000 clones, approximately 79% of which are singletons. Participant ages covered roughly 18 to 89 years across around 22 US areas. Cohorts were assigned according to the clinical history that participants reported. This TCR came from a man over 45 who had recovered from COVID-19. The V gene is TRBV4-1, the J gene TRBJ1-2, with D unclear. Source material: PBMCs or T cells enriched from blood (not recorded which). The CDR3 loop is CASSQAWAYGYTF. DNA of the CDR3: TGCGCCAGCAGCCAAGCTTGGGCCTATGGCTACACCTTC.